The clone carrying this T cell receptor (beta chain) showed up just a few times. Its antigen is not known. This sample is part of a study of T-cell reconstitution after alpha-beta-depleted transplantation in children. Study outcomes and limitations: Reportedly, only several hundred clones from non-depleted graft cells drove alpha-beta T-cell counts at about two months. At the one-year point after transplant, T-cell counts and TCRbeta diversity were found to come mostly from T cells that had been newly produced. Day-60 TCRbeta diversity that was high in some patients was derived from surviving recipient T cells and thymic progenitors.

The TCRbeta library incorporated unique molecular identifiers. TCRdb re-called the PCR reads with MiXCR, one entry per CDR3 protein. The data hold 200,000 to 250,000 distinct CDR3 sequences, with approximately 24% observed a single time. The sample consisted of PBMCs, mostly from graft donor cells, taken 360 days after TCRalphabeta/CD19-depleted stem cell transplant. This clonotype was obtained from a female patient aged 2-10 years who had a stem cell transplant for congenital amegakaryocytic thrombocytopenia, so the T cells may come from the graft donor.

The CDR3 region is CASSQDYHRGSGEAFF. CDR3 sequence (DNA): TGCGCCAGCAGCCAAGACTATCACAGGGGTTCCGGTGAAGCTTTCTTT. The chain combines TRBV4-1 with TRBJ1-1; 7 bases align to TRBD1. J gave up 7 bases and V 0 bases, and 11 bases lay outside the gene matches. The CDR3 is made up of 16 amino acids. Germline V gene lookup returns CDR1 MGHRA and CDR2 YSYEKL.